The present TCR beta chain was sequenced within a study of CD8 T cells in ankylosing spondylitis (dated by TCRdb to 2016 to 2017). Notes on the research overall: The study set out to find disease-linked TCR variants by profiling T cell receptor beta repertoires in ankylosing spondylitis patients and healthy donors. The whole study cohort included 90 to 120 healthy donors and some 27 ankylosing spondylitis patients. Samples of peripheral blood were taken, and for ankylosing spondylitis patients, synovial fluid was collected as well.

Sequencing instrument: Illumina HiSeq 2500. Quantitative 5'-RACE with molecular barcodes was used to prepare TCR beta libraries. The paper's data handling went like this. A new computational method based on a probabilistic model of VDJ rearrangement was used to identify disease-linked TCR variants. In-frame beta chains were kept once TCRdb had trimmed the public reads at Q25 with fastp and called clones with MiXCR. Rows are combined by CDR3 protein, so each entry shows the most common genes and DNA. It is TCRdb's table, rather than the study itself, that gives the V and J calls and clone size. In this sample the table shows about 160,000 distinct CDR3 sequences, just over 9.5% of which occur a single time. The biggest ten clones account for about 15% of the sample. The investigation overall reported the following: The disease-linked clones had a CD8+ phenotype and were found at relatively low frequencies in peripheral blood. According to the report, matched synovial fluid samples from ankylosing spondylitis patients were significantly enriched for the disease-linked clones. A TCR beta motif of eight highly homologous amino acid variants appeared characteristic of blood from ankylosing spondylitis patients. Some motif variants had previously been reported in the synovial fluid and blood of reactive arthritis patients, which suggests shared mechanisms of disease initiation.

This clonotype was counted between two and nine times. No cognate antigen has been identified for it. Base-call qualities are not available, and no considerably larger clone is one nucleotide away. CDR1 is given as MNHEY and CDR2 as SVGEGT, both from the germline V gene. Cut back by 5 bases and 5 bases, the V and J ends lie 16 bases apart. Taken from cysteine to phenylalanine, the CDR3 has 14 residues. The CDR3 DNA has 42 bases and is translated from base 1. The receptor was isolated from a female donor with ankylosing spondylitis or in good health (not recorded which). This receptor chain uses TRBV6-2 or TRBV6-3 and TRBJ2-7, with no confident D gene call. Sequences were obtained from blood, either unsorted or a sorted T cell fraction (not recorded which). Here is the DNA: TGTGCCAGCAGTCCCCGAGCGCTAGTCGACGAGCAGTACTTC. The translation is CASSPRALVDEQYF.